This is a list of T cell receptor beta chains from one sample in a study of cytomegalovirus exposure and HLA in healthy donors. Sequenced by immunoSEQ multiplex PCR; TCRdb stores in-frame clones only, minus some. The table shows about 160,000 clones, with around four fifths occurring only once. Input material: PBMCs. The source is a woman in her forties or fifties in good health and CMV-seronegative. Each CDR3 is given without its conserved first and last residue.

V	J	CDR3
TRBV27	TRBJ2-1	ASSSRLAGAVGEQF
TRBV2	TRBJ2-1	ASSEARPVYYNEQF
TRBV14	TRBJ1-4	ASSHRDRVLEKLF
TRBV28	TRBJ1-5	AITGTSSNQPQH
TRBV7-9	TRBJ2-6	ASSYIDSGANVLT
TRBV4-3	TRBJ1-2	ASSQDLTGQASIYGYT
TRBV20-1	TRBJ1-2	SAWTGEGYT
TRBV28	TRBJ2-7	ASTSPWGDSRGLRYEQY
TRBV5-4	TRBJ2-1	ASSLEGTVNEQF
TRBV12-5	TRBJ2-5	ASGPSGQETQY
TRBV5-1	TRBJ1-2	ASSLARGCDYGYT
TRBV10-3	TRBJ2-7	AIKTGQADEQY
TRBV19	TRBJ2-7	ASSRGGDVHEQY
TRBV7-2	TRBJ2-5	ASSWGQGGQETQY
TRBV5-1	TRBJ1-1	ASSFGKGGLNTEAF
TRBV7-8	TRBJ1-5	ASSLVTSAGAMGQPQH
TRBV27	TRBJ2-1	ASSLGTSVNEQF
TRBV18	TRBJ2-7	ASSPGRDSPYEQY
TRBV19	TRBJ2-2	ASRGANTGELF
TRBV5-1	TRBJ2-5	ASSLAGGGPLQETQY
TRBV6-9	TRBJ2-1	ATRLAGGSSSYNEQF
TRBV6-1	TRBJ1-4	ASSEYRGDEKLF